This T cell receptor (beta chain) comes out of a study of CD8 T cells in ankylosing spondylitis. Study-wide points: Previous work reported some of these motif variants in the synovial fluid and blood of reactive arthritis. Significantly higher representation of disease-linked clones was reported for matched ankylosing spondylitis synovial fluid. Typical of ankylosing spondylitis blood, it appeared, was a TCR beta motif of eight highly homologous variants.

Each CDR3 protein is one row after TCRdb ran MiXCR on the 5' RACE reads. The sample lists tens of thousands of distinct CDR3 sequences; about 2.5% were seen once. This clonotype was counted ten times or more. What it binds is unknown. The V end lost 7 bases, the J end lost 1 base, and 11 bases lay between the germline ends. Germline V CDR1 and CDR2: SGDLS, YYNGEE. The CDR3 is made up of 13 amino acids. Sample: blood, either unsorted or a sorted T cell fraction (not recorded which). The clonotype was recovered from a female donor with ankylosing spondylitis or in good health (not recorded which). The rearrangement links TRBV9 to TRBJ1-1; D is perhaps TRBD1 (6 bases). The CDR3: CASQGQPNTEAFF. As DNA, the CDR3 is TGTGCCAGCCAAGGACAGCCGAACACTGAAGCTTTCTTT. Full variable domain (rest looked up from reference TRBV9 and TRBJ1-1): DSGVTQTPKHLITATGQRVTLRCSPRSGDLSVYWYQQSLDQGLQFLIQYYNGEERAKGNILERFSAQQFPDLHSELNLSSLELGDSALYFCASQGQPNTEAFFGQGTRLTVV.